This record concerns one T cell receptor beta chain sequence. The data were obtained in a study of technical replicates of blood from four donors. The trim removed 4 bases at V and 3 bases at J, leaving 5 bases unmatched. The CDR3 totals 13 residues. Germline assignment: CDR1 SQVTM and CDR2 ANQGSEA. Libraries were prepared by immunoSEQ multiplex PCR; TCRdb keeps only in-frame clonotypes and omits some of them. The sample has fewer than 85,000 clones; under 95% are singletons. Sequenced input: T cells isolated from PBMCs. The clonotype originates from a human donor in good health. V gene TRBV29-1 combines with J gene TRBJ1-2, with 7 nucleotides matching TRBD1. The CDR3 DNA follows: TGCAGCGTTGTTCGGGACAGCTACTATGGCTACACCTTC. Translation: CSVVRDSYYGYTF.